The 6 T cell receptor beta chains presented below share a single source sample, sequenced in a study of shared clonotypes between healthy human individuals. The data were produced by immunoSEQ multiplex PCR, yet TCRdb's version contains in-frame clones alone and is incomplete. Here the sample spans fewer than 3 million clones, 85% to 95% being singletons. The specimen sequenced was naive CD4+ T cells from PBMCs. Subset reported: CD45RA+ positively selected. These receptors originate from a man aged 18 to 29 in good health. Some clones in this sample may be carry-over from other donors' samples.

CDR3 sequence: CAWRADSPLHF. In DNA, the CDR3 is TGTGCCTGGAGGGCAGATTCACCCCTCCACTTT. The chain recombines TRBV30 with TRBJ1-6, with D unclear. Deletions cut 3 bases from V and 8 bases from J, with 5 bases between. The CDR3 sequence is 11 residues long. Germline CDR1 is GTSNPN and CDR2 is SVGIG (reference sequence). The whole variable domain, remainder taken from reference TRBV30 and TRBJ1-6, is SQTIHQWPATLVQPVGSPLSLECTVEGTSNPNLYWYRQAAGRGLQLLFYSVGIGQISSEVPQNLSASRPQDRQFILSSKKLLLSDSGFYLCAWRADSPLHFGNGTRLTVT.

This rearrangement joins TRBV28 to TRBJ2-1; D ambiguous. Germline V gives CDR1 MDHEN, CDR2 SYDVKM. Trimming stripped 2 bases from V and 2 bases from J, with 7 bases between. The CDR3 sequence is 14 residues long. For the CDR3, the DNA is TGTGCCAGCAGTTTAGGGATCGCCTACAATGAGCAGTTCTTC. It yields the protein CASSLGIAYNEQFF.

The chain recombines TRBV18 with TRBJ1-3; TRBD1 might be the D (6 bases). Trimming stripped 4 bases from V and 2 bases from J, with 18 bases between. The CDR3 totals 17 residues. Germline loops: CDR1 KGHSH, CDR2 LQKENI. DNA of the CDR3: TGTGCCAGCTCACTCACTGGACTCCACAGGGCTGGAAACACCATATATTTT. Amino acid sequence: CASSLTGLHRAGNTIYF. The entire variable domain, with the rest obtained from reference TRBV18 and TRBJ1-3, is as follows: NAGVMQNPRHLVRRRGQEARLRCSPMKGHSHVYWYRQLPEEGLKFMVYLQKENIIDESGMPKERFSAEFPKEGPSILRIQQVVRGDSAAYFCASSLTGLHRAGNTIYFGEGSWLTVV.

V gene TRBV5-1 combines with J gene TRBJ2-5, with D possibly being TRBD1 (6 bases). The CDR3 consists of 14 residues. The V end lost 5 bases, the J end lost 5 bases, and 16 bases lay between the germline ends. Germline V gene sequence: CDR1 SGHRS, CDR2 YFSETQ. The CDR3 sequence: CASRTGTEPETQYF. For the CDR3, the DNA is TGCGCCAGCAGAACAGGGACCGAACCCGAGACCCAGTACTTC.

The rearrangement uses TRBV6-5 and TRBJ2-7, with D maybe TRBD2 (6 bases). Trimming left V 5 bases short and J 2 bases short, with 13 bases between. Per germline, CDR1 MNHEY and CDR2 SVGAGI. The CDR3 has 14 amino acids. In DNA, the CDR3 is TGTGCCAGCAGTCCGAGGCGGGGCCCCTACGAGCAGTACTTC. It codes for CASSPRRGPYEQYF.

For this clone: In the same sample, other DNA sequences code for this CDR3. The chain uses TRBV2 and TRBJ1-1; no definite D call. CDR3 length: 11 amino acids. The germline gives CDR1 SNHLY, CDR2 FYNNEI. The V gene lost 6 bases and the J gene lost 1 base, with 3 bases spanning the gap. The DNA of the CDR3 is TGTGCCAGCAGCAGGAACACTGAAGCTTTCTTT. It is translated as CASSRNTEAFF.